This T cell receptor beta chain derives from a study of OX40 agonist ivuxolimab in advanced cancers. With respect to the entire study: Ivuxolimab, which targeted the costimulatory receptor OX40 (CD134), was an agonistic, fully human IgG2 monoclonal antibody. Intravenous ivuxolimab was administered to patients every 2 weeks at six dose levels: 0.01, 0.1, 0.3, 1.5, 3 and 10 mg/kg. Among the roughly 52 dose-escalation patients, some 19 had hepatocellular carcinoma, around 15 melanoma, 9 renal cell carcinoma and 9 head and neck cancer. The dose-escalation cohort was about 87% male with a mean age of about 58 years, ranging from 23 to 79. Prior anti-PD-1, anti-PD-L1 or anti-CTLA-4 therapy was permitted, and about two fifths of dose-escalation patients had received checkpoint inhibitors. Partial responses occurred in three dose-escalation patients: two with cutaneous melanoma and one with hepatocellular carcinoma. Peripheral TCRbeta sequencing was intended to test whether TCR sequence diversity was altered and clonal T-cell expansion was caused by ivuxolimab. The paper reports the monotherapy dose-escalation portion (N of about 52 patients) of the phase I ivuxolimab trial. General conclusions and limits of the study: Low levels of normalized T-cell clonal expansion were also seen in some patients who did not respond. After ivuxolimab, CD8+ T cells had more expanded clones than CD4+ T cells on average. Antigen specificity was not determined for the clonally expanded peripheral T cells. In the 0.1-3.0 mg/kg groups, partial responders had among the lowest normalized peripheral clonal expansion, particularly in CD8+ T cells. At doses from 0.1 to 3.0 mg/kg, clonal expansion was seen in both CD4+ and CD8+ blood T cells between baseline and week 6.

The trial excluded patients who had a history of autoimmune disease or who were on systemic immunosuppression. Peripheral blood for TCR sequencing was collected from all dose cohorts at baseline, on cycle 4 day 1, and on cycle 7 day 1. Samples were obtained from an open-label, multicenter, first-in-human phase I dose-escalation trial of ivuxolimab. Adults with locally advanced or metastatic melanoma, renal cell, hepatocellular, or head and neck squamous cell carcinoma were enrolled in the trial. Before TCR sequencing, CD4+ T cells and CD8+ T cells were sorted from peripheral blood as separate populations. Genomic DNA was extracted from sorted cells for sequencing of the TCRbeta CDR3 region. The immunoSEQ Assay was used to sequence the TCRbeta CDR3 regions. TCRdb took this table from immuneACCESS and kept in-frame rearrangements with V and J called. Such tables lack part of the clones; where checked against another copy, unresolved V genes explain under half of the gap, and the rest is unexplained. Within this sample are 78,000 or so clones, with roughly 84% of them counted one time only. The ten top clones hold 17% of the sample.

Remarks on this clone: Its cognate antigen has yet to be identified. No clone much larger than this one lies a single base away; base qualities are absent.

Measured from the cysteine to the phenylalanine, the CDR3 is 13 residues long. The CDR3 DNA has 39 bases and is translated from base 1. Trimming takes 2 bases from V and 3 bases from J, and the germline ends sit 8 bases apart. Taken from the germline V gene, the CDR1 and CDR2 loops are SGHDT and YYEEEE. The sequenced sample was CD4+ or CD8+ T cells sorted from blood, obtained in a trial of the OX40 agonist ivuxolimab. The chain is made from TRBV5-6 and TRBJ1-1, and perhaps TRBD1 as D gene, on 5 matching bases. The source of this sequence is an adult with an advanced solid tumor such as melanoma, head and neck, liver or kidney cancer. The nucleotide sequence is TGTGCCAGCAGCTTCGGGGGGGACACTGAAGCTTTCTTT. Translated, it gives CASSFGGDTEAFF.